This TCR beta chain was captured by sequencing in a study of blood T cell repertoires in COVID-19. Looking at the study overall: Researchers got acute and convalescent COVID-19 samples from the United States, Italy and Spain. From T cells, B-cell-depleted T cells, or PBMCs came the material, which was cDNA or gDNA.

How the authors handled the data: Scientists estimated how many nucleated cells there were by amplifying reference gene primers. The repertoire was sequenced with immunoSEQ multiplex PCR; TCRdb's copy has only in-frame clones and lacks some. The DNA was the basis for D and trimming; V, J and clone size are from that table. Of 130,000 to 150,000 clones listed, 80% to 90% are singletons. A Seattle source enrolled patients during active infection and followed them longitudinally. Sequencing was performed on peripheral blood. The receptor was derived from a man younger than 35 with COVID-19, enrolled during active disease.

In nucleotides, the CDR3 is TGCGCCAGCAGCCAAGATCTAGGGAGCTCCTACAATGAGCAGTTCTTC. This codes for CASSQDLGSSYNEQFF. This chain joins TRBV4-3 and TRBJ2-1, with D perhaps matching TRBD2 (5 bases). V was shortened by 0 bases and J by 0 bases, with 9 bases between the two germline ends. CDR1 is LGHNA, CDR2 YSLEER, per germline. There are 16 residues in the CDR3.